One and the same sample provided the 17 T cell receptor beta chains below, sequenced in a study of technical replicates of blood from a few donors. Data came from immunoSEQ multiplex PCR; TCRdb stores just in-frame clones and leaves some out. Of about 82,000 clones detected, under 96% appear once; the ten largest clones hold about 0.41%. The sample comprised T cells isolated from PBMCs. Every receptor here comes from a human donor in good health.

The chain is built from TRBV18 and TRBJ1-1; a weak D match, TRBD1 (5 bases). The germline V gene encodes CDR1 KGHSH and CDR2 LQKENI. The CDR3 consists of 12 residues. Trimming took off 5 bases at V and 4 bases at J, with 8 bases between the two ends. In DNA, the CDR3 is TGTGCCAGCTCAGGGAGGGGCACTGAAGCTTTCTTT. Translated: CASSGRGTEAFF.

The chain employs TRBV5-1 and TRBJ2-7; no clear D. The CDR3 is 15 residues long. Trimming took off 4 bases at V and 3 bases at J, with 17 bases between the two ends. The germline V gene has CDR1 SGHRS and CDR2 YFSETQ. The CDR3 DNA reads TGCGCCAGCAGCCCAACCTCAGGCTCCGACTACGAGCAGTACTTC. The encoded protein is CASSPTSGSDYEQYF.

J is TRBJ1-4 and V is TRBV29-1; perhaps TRBD1 as D (5 bases). There are 11 residues in the CDR3. V lost 2 bases, J lost 8 bases, and 6 bases lay in between. The germline CDR1 and CDR2 sequences are SQVTM and ANQGSEA. The DNA of the CDR3 is TGCAGCGTTGAATGGGGCGAAAAACTGTTTTTT. Translated, it gives CSVEWGEKLFF.

This chain uses TRBV6-5 with TRBJ1-5; 9 bases line up with TRBD1. CDR1 MNHEY and CDR2 SVGAGI come from the germline V gene. The CDR3 covers 15 residues. Trimming cost V 7 bases and J 4 bases; bases outside gene matches: 8. In DNA form, the CDR3 reads TGTGCCAGCAAACTCCGGACAGGGGATAATCAGCCCCAGCATTTT. Its translation is CASKLRTGDNQPQHF.

This chain joins TRBV7-3 and TRBJ2-7, with 7 bases aligning to TRBD1. Trimming took 1 base from V and 7 from J; bases not matched to a gene: 4. The CDR3 sequence is 13 residues long. Germline V gene lookup returns CDR1 SGHTA and CDR2 FQGTGA. The CDR3: CASSLITTGEQYF. DNA of the CDR3: TGTGCCAGCAGCTTAATTACGACAGGGGAGCAGTACTTC.

This chain connects TRBV5-1 to TRBJ2-1; possible D gene TRBD2, 5 bases. The V gene lost 0 bases and the J gene lost 12 bases, with 13 bases spanning the gap. The CDR3 sequence is 13 residues long. CDR1 and CDR2 from the germline V gene are SGHRS and YFSETQ. CDR3 sequence (DNA): TGCGCCAGCAGCTTGGCCCCGAGGGAGCGGCAGTTCTTC. Its protein product is CASSLAPRERQFF.

This chain connects TRBV11-2 to TRBJ2-7, with TRBD2 matching 7 bases. V shed 3 bases, J shed 2 bases, and the junction held 10 bases outside the gene matches. From germline, CDR1 is SGHAT and CDR2 FQNNGV. This CDR3 comprises 16 residues. CDR3 nucleotides: TGTGCCAGCAGCTTGACCTATGGCGGGAGTACCTACGAGCAGTACTTC. As protein: CASSLTYGGSTYEQYF.

This clone was detected only a few times. The chain has TRBV19 and TRBJ1-2; 9 bases map to TRBD1. This CDR3 is built from 14 residues. Looked up from germline, CDR1 is LNHDA and CDR2 is SQIVND (reference sequence). The V gene end was trimmed by 3 bases and the J gene end by 6 bases; junction bases not matched to a gene: 5. CDR3 protein: CASSIGQGMDGYTF. Here the CDR3 DNA reads TGTGCCAGTAGTATCGGACAGGGGATGGATGGCTACACCTTC.

The chain links TRBV5-4 to TRBJ1-1, with D hard to call. The CDR3 runs to 16 residues. Germline V CDR1 and CDR2: SGHNT, YYREEE (reference sequence). V was clipped by 4 bases and J by 4 bases, with 20 bases between them. CDR3 sequence (DNA): TGTGCCAGCAGCATGGAGGAGGGAGGGAAGGGCACTGAAGCTTTCTTT. This codes for CASSMEEGGKGTEAFF.

This clone was picked up one time. The chain uses TRBV29-1 and TRBJ2-7; tentative D call: TRBD2 (6 bases). The CDR3 totals 12 residues. V lost 5 bases and J lost 7, with 15 bases in between. Germline V CDR1 and CDR2: SQVTM, ANQGSEA. CDR3 sequence reads: CSVNKGTEEQYF. The CDR3 region has the DNA TGCAGCGTTAATAAGGGGACTGAAGAGCAGTACTTC.

This rearrangement joins TRBV29-1 to TRBJ2-6; D not certain. The CDR3 loop spans 14 amino acids. Trimming took 5 bases from V and 0 from J, leaving 8 bases between them. Germline V gene data show CDR1 as SQVTM and CDR2 as ANQGSEA. CDR3 DNA: TGCAGCGTTTCCGCTAGCTCTGGGGCCAACGTCCTGACTTTC. This sequence encodes CSVSASSGANVLTF.

This chain joins TRBV15 and TRBJ1-3; D gene unclear. The length of the CDR3 is 14 residues. Germline CDR1 reads LNHNV; CDR2 reads YYDKDF (reference sequence). The V end was cut by 5 bases, the J end by 0 bases, with 8 bases between. CDR3 protein: CATSEAYSGNTIYF. In nucleotides, the CDR3 is TGTGCCACCAGCGAGGCTTACTCTGGAAACACCATATATTTT.

In DNA form, the CDR3 reads TGTGCCAGCAGCCTCGACAGCGGGGGGTCCAATCAGCCCCAGCATTTT. This codes for CASSLDSGGSNQPQHF. The chain combines TRBV2 with TRBJ1-5; D possibly corresponds to TRBD1 (5 bases). Germline V gene data show CDR1 as SNHLY and CDR2 as FYNNEI. The CDR3 is 16 residues long. Trimming took 6 bases from V and 3 from J, leaving 18 bases between them.

This clone occurred once. The chain couples TRBV2 to TRBJ2-2; weak D call: TRBD2 (6 bases). Trimming removed 7 bases from V and 4 bases from J, with 16 bases in between. The germline V gene encodes CDR1 SNHLY and CDR2 FYNNEI. This CDR3 contains 15 residues. CDR3 nucleotides: TGTGCCAGCAAGACCGGGACTTTTTTCACCGGGGAGCTGTTTTTT. It translates to CASKTGTFFTGELFF.

The V call is TRBV5-4, the J call TRBJ2-5, with a tentative D call TRBD2 (5 bases). This CDR3 is built from 14 residues. V shed 0 bases and J shed 5 bases, with 11 bases lying between them. Germline V gene lookup returns CDR1 SGHNT and CDR2 YYREEE (reference sequence). The DNA of the CDR3 is TGTGCCAGCAGCTTGGGGTCGGGGTGGGAGACCCAGTACTTC. Translating it yields CASSLGSGWETQYF.

This rearrangement joins TRBV14 to TRBJ1-1, with D maybe TRBD1 (6 bases). V was shortened by 6 bases and J by 6 bases, with 20 bases between the two germline ends. CDR3 length equals 15 residues. Germline lookup yields CDR1 SGHDN and CDR2 FVKESK. The CDR3 nucleotides read TGTGCCAGCAGTCTGCTGATTACAGGGTCGGCTGAAGCTTTCTTT. It specifies CASSLLITGSAEAFF.

This sequence joins TRBV15 and TRBJ2-7, with 8 bases lining up with TRBD1. V was clipped by 0 bases and J by 2 bases; unmatched bases: 6. This CDR3 is 16 amino acids long. In germline, CDR1 is LNHNV, CDR2 YYDKDF (reference sequence). The CDR3 nucleotides are TGTGCCACCAGCAGAGATCAGGGACAGGCTACCTACGAGCAGTACTTC. Amino acids: CATSRDQGQATYEQYF.